Listed here are 17 T cell receptor beta chains from one sample, sequenced in a study of shared clonotypes between healthy human individuals. TCRdb's table, derived via immunoSEQ multiplex PCR, lists solely in-frame clones and lacks some. Of about 2.1 million clones in the sample, 85% to 95% were seen once. Naive CD8 cells were CD45RO-negative, positively selected for CCR7, excluding terminally differentiated effector memory CD45RA+ cells. Sequenced sample: naive CD8+ T cells from PBMCs. The origin of the receptors is a man aged 18-30 years in good health. Some clones in this sample may be carry-over from other donors' samples.

J is TRBJ1-5 and V is TRBV11-1; 9 bases agree with TRBD1. The V and J ends lost 5 bases and 6 bases, in that order; junction bases with no gene match: 2. Germline-derived CDR1 and CDR2 are SGHAT and FQDESV (reference sequence). The CDR3 covers 13 residues. The CDR3 coding sequence is TGTGCCAGCAGCGAGACAGGGGGTCAGCCCCAGCATTTT. Translating gives CASSETGGQPQHF.

This clone occurred once. This chain links TRBV27 with TRBJ2-6; no reliable D call. CDR3 length equals 15 residues. CDR1 MNHEY and CDR2 SMNVEV come from the germline V gene (reference sequence). V lost 4 bases and J 1 base, leaving 8 bases between the germline ends. CDR3 nucleotide sequence: TGTGCCAGCAGTTCCCTGGAGTCTGGGGCCAACGTCCTGACTTTC. Translating gives CASSSLESGANVLTF.

This chain connects TRBV11-2 to TRBJ2-7; D is possibly TRBD1 (5 bases). This CDR3 comprises 14 residues. Trimming took 5 bases from V and 6 from J, leaving 17 bases between them. Per germline, CDR1 SGHAT and CDR2 FQNNGV. DNA of the CDR3: TGTGCCAGCAGCCGTGACAGTTGGTACACCGAGCAGTACTTC. Translation gives CASSRDSWYTEQYF.

V is TRBV29-1 and J is TRBJ1-4; 9 nucleotides agree with TRBD1. Germline values: CDR1 SQVTM, CDR2 ANQGSEA. V was clipped by 3 bases and J by 8 bases; unmatched bases: 10. CDR3 length: 15 residues. CDR3 nucleotide sequence: TGCAGCGTTGAGGCCGGGACAGGGCCGCCAGAAAAACTGTTTTTT. This sequence encodes CSVEAGTGPPEKLFF. Full variable domain (rest looked up from reference TRBV29-1 and TRBJ1-4): SAVISQKPSRDICQRGTSLTIQCQVDSQVTMMFWYRQQPGQSLTLIATANQGSEATYESGFVIDKFPISRPNLTFSTLTVSNMSPEDSSIYLCSVEAGTGPPEKLFFGSGTQLSVL.

CDR3 coding DNA: TGCGCCAGCAGCCCCCCCACCGCGGGGGCGGGGACCGGGGAGCTGTTTTTT. This gives the protein CASSPPTAGAGTGELFF. The chain couples TRBV4-3 to TRBJ2-2; D is possibly TRBD2 (7 bases). CDR3 length equals 17 residues. CDR1 is LGHNA, CDR2 YSLEER, per germline. The V end was cut by 4 bases, the J end by 5 bases, with 20 bases between.

The chain recombines TRBV9 with TRBJ2-1; 12 positions match TRBD1. Germline V gene sequence: CDR1 SGDLS, CDR2 YYNGEE. The CDR3 length is 17 residues. The V gene end was trimmed by 0 bases and the J gene end by 7 bases; junction bases not matched to a gene: 8. As DNA, the CDR3 is TGTGCCAGCAGCGTAGAGGGACAGGGGGCTCCTGGTAATGAGCAGTTCTTC. It yields the protein CASSVEGQGAPGNEQFF.

The CDR3 coding sequence is TGTGCCAGCAGCCTGGCACACAATCTAGCGGGGGGGGATGAGCAGTTCTTC. Translated: CASSLAHNLAGGDEQFF. This chain connects TRBV11-2 to TRBJ2-1, with 12 positions matching TRBD2. J gave up 8 bases and V 5 bases, and 13 bases lay outside the gene matches. The germline CDR1 and CDR2 sequences are SGHAT and FQNNGV. The CDR3 contains 17 residues.

The genes are TRBV6-5 and TRBJ2-7; TRBD2 agrees at 13 bases. Germline values: CDR1 MNHEY, CDR2 SVGAGI. J lost 7 bases, V lost 2 bases, and 5 bases had no gene match. CDR3 length equals 15 residues. CDR3 in amino acids: CASSYTAGLAGEQYF. DNA of the CDR3: TGTGCCAGCAGTTACACCGCGGGACTAGCGGGGGAGCAGTACTTC.

The chain has TRBV30 and TRBJ1-4, with D unresolved. Trimming took 5 bases from V and 4 from J, leaving 5 bases between them. This CDR3 comprises 11 residues. The V gene's germline CDR1 is GTSNPN and CDR2 SVGIG (reference sequence). CDR3 DNA: TGTGCCTGGGGGGTTAATGAAAAACTGTTTTTT. As protein: CAWGVNEKLFF.

As to this clone: Other nucleotide sequences in the sample specify the same CDR3. The J gene is TRBJ2-7, the V gene TRBV29-1, with D uncertain. Trimming removed 4 bases from V and 0 bases from J, with 7 bases in between. The germline V gene encodes CDR1 SQVTM and CDR2 ANQGSEA. The CDR3 length is 12 residues. For the CDR3, the DNA is TGCAGCGTTGGAAGGAGCTCCTACGAGCAGTACTTC. It translates to CSVGRSSYEQYF.

The chain links TRBV6-5 to TRBJ1-2, with a possible D match to TRBD1 (5 bases). The V gene lost 0 bases and the J gene lost 10 bases, with 15 bases spanning the gap. Germline V lookup: CDR1 MNHEY, CDR2 SVGAGI. The CDR3 is 14 residues long. CDR3: CASSYSEGPGDYTF. For the CDR3, the DNA is TGTGCCAGCAGTTACTCAGAGGGGCCCGGGGACTACACCTTC.

The chain carries TRBV4-3 and TRBJ2-7; 10 positions match TRBD2. The CDR3 is made up of 19 amino acids. With V trimmed by 5 bases and J by 6 bases, 22 bases remained unmatched. Germline V gene lookup returns CDR1 LGHNA and CDR2 YSLEER. Written as DNA, the CDR3 is TGCGCCAGCAGCAAACTATGGCCAGCTAGCGGGAGCCCTCCGGGCGAGCAGTACTTC. Translating gives CASSKLWPASGSPPGEQYF.

This chain links TRBV28 with TRBJ1-4; D is ambiguous. Deletions cut 6 bases from V and 8 bases from J, with 16 bases between. Germline V gives CDR1 MDHEN, CDR2 SYDVKM. The CDR3 is made up of 14 amino acids. This chain's CDR3 is CASRPHVLGEKLFF. The CDR3 region has the DNA TGTGCCAGCAGACCCCATGTGCTTGGCGAAAAACTGTTTTTT.

A single count supports this clone. The chain employs TRBV11-2 and TRBJ2-1; TRBD2 agrees at 7 bases. This CDR3 spans 13 amino acids. Trimming took 3 bases from V and 7 from J; bases not matched to a gene: 3. CDR1 is SGHAT and CDR2 is FQNNGV in the germline V gene. CDR3 bases: TGTGCCAGCAGCTTGAGTAGCGGGAATGAGCAGTTCTTC. Amino acids: CASSLSSGNEQFF.

J is TRBJ2-7 and V is TRBV28, with 14 bases that match TRBD2. The germline V gene encodes CDR1 MDHEN and CDR2 SYDVKM. The CDR3 is 15 amino acids. V lost 5 bases to trimming and J lost 3 bases; unmatched junction nucleotides: 3. The CDR3 DNA reads TGTGCCAGCAGTATGGGACTAGCGGGGGTCTACGAGCAGTACTTC. It codes for CASSMGLAGVYEQYF. The variable domain in full, with the rest retrieved from reference TRBV28 and TRBJ2-7, is DVKVTQSSRYLVKRTGEKVFLECVQDMDHENMFWYRQDPGLGLRLIYFSYDVKMKEKGDIPEGYSVSREKKERFSLILESASTNQTSMYLCASSMGLAGVYEQYFGPGTRLTVT.

CDR3 protein: CASSPSGRHYEQYF. The CDR3 region has the DNA TGTGCCAGCAGCCCTAGCGGGAGGCACTACGAGCAGTACTTC. This chain uses TRBV7-2 with TRBJ2-7; 11 positions match TRBD2. Germline CDR1 and CDR2: SGHTA and FQGNSA. V lost 5 bases to trimming and J lost 3 bases; unmatched junction nucleotides: 3. This CDR3 is built from 14 residues.

DNA for the CDR3: TGTGCCAGTAGTGCAGCAGGGGTTCGGGACACCATATATTTT. This encodes CASSAAGVRDTIYF. The chain has TRBV19 and TRBJ1-3; a weak D match, TRBD1 (6 bases). V dropped 5 bases and J dropped 8 bases, with 16 bases sitting between them. The CDR3 runs to 14 residues. Germline V lookup: CDR1 LNHDA, CDR2 SQIVND (reference sequence).